The 10 T cell receptor beta chains in this list originate from one sample, sequenced in a study of blood T cells in healthy people across ages. Using a J-beta primer mix together with a sample-barcoded 5' primer, a second PCR was run for about 6 to 12 cycles. MiXCR, applied by TCRdb to the 5' RACE reads, yields one record per CDR3 protein. There are some 1,500,000 distinct CDR3 sequences in the sample; approximately 43% occur only once, and just over 4% lies in the top ten. Sequencing was done on a sample of blood. The receptors derive from a young woman in good health.

V and J are TRBV18 and TRBJ2-3; D is undetermined. V lost 3 bases to trimming and J lost 4 bases, with 17 bases between them. The CDR3 has 16 residues. CDR1 and CDR2 (germline): KGHSH, LQKENI. The CDR3 protein is CASSPSQTMSADTQYF. CDR3 in DNA: TGTGCCAGCTCACCGTCGCAAACTATGAGCGCAGATACGCAGTATTTT.

This clonotype has more than one count but fewer than ten. V and J are TRBV6-1 and TRBJ2-2; 7 bases line up with TRBD1. V lost 6 bases, J lost 5 bases, and 3 bases stayed unmatched. The CDR3 consists of 13 residues. Germline CDR1 MNHNS, CDR2 SASEGT. The DNA of the CDR3 is TGTGCCAGCAGAGACAGGGAGACCGGGGAGCTGTTTTTT. Amino acids: CASRDRETGELFF.

J is TRBJ1-2 and V is TRBV28, with 10 bases lining up with TRBD1. Unmatched junction bases numbered 8, after V lost 3 bases and J lost 4 bases. Looked up from germline, CDR1 is MDHEN and CDR2 is SYDVKM. The CDR3 extends over 16 amino acids. The CDR3 region is CASSFRDRGLGYGYTF. For the CDR3, the DNA is TGTGCCAGCAGTTTCCGGGACAGGGGTCTCGGCTATGGCTACACCTTC.

This clonotype appeared a few times. The rearrangement joins TRBV24-1 to TRBJ2-1, with 10 bases aligning to TRBD1. Germline V gives CDR1 KGHDR, CDR2 SFDVKD. The ends lost 4 bases at V and 6 bases at J; junction bases unmatched: 8. CDR3 length: 16 residues. CDR3 sequence reads: CATSDRTGGSSNEQFF. The CDR3, as DNA: TGTGCCACCAGTGACCGGACAGGGGGAAGTTCCAATGAGCAGTTCTTC.

This clonotype was seen only a few times. The chain recombines TRBV7-6 with TRBJ2-3; TRBD2 is a possible D gene (5 bases). V was pared by 3 bases and J by 4 bases, with 14 bases between. CDR1 and CDR2 (germline): SGHVS, FNYEAQ. This CDR3 is 15 amino acids long. DNA of the CDR3: TGTGCCAGCAGCTTTGGGCCCGCGGGCCCAGATACGCAGTATTTT. Translated: CASSFGPAGPDTQYF.

The chain's CDR3 is CASSYSGPRGDTQYF. The DNA for the CDR3 is TGTGCCAGCAGTTACTCGGGTCCAAGGGGGGATACGCAGTATTTT. The chain links TRBV6-6 to TRBJ2-3; the D gene is possibly TRBD1 (6 bases). This CDR3 contains 15 residues. V lost 0 bases and J 6 bases, leaving 13 bases between the germline ends. Germline CDR1 is MNHNY and CDR2 is SVGAGI (reference sequence).

V is TRBV3-1 and J is TRBJ2-5; maybe TRBD2 (5 bases). The V gene's germline CDR1 is LGHDT and CDR2 YNNKEL (reference sequence). The CDR3 has 16 residues. V lost 1 base and J 1 base, leaving 13 bases between the germline ends. The CDR3 here is CASSQAHRRVQETQYF. The CDR3 DNA reads TGTGCCAGCAGCCAAGCACACCGGCGGGTCCAAGAGACCCAGTACTTC.

The chain uses TRBV7-9 and TRBJ1-1; tentatively, D is TRBD1 (6 bases). V lost 5 bases to trimming and J lost 1 base, with 14 bases between them. The CDR3 contains 15 residues. Looked up from germline, CDR1 is SEHNR and CDR2 is FQNEAQ (reference sequence). CDR3 amino acids: CASSVRQAQNTEAFF. The CDR3 DNA reads as TGTGCCAGCAGCGTCCGACAGGCGCAGAACACTGAAGCTTTCTTT.

This clonotype turned up a few times. V gene TRBV7-9 combines with J gene TRBJ2-7, with D possibly matching TRBD2 (6 bases). Germline CDR1 and CDR2: SEHNR and FQNEAQ (reference sequence). The CDR3 is 14 amino acids. With 5 bases removed from V and 4 bases from J, the gap between germline ends came to 15 bases. The CDR3: CASSTTPAGYEQYF. CDR3 DNA sequence: TGTGCCAGCAGCACGACTCCGGCGGGGTACGAGCAGTACTTC.

This chain links TRBV24-1 with TRBJ2-1; 10 bases fit TRBD1. The CDR3 is 16 amino acids. The junction had 8 bases not matched to a gene; V was cut back by 4 bases and J by 6 bases. Germline CDR1 reads KGHDR; CDR2 reads SFDVKD. For the CDR3, the DNA is TGTGCCACCAGTGAAGAACCGGGACAGGGGATCAATGAGCAGTTCTTC. The encoded protein is CATSEEPGQGINEQFF.